The clone carrying this T cell receptor beta chain was detected a few times. As yet, its antigen is unknown. Targeted sequencing depth ranged from 1 in 200,000 to 1 in 1 million T cells. Sequencing was performed with immunoSEQ multiplex PCR; in TCRdb, only in-frame clones are kept and a portion is missing. The sample lists about 45,000 clones; over 60% were seen once. The data stem from a study of cytotoxic CD8 clonotypes in ibrutinib-treated CLL. The CDR3 loop spans 15 amino acids. J lost 8 bases, V lost 1 base, and 3 bases had no gene match. Germline V CDR1 and CDR2: SGHVS, FQNEAQ. General observations from the study: Sampling times differed between sustained-remission and progressing patients. Clonality rose at ibrutinib response and fell back toward baseline at progression.

The source of about 1.9 micrograms of genomic DNA for TCR beta libraries was cryopreserved PBMCs. The sequence was obtained from a human donor with chronic lymphocytic leukemia. J is TRBJ2-1 and V is TRBV7-8; 12 bases agree with TRBD2. The sample here was PBMCs, taken after 24 months of ibrutinib treatment. CDR3 sequence reads: CASSLVTSGSDEQFF. The CDR3 DNA is TGTGCCAGCAGCTTAGTGACTAGCGGGAGCGATGAGCAGTTCTTC.